This TCR beta chain was documented in a study of shared clonotypes between healthy human individuals. Sequenced by immunoSEQ multiplex PCR; TCRdb stores in-frame clones only, minus some. The table has some 1 million clones, roughly 70% seen once; the top ten hold approximately 1.5%. This CDR3 region has 14 residues. Germline loops: CDR1 SGHTA, CDR2 FQGNSA. The germline V and J ends were trimmed by 5 bases and 12 bases, with 20 bases remaining between them. The donors were all Caucasian adults (living in Nashville, Tennessee). The TCR was taken from a man between 18 and 35 years old in good health. The J gene is TRBJ2-1, the V gene TRBV7-2, with D perhaps matching TRBD2 (5 bases). Sequenced material: memory CD4+ T cells sorted from blood. Subset indicated: CD45RA-negative fraction. The CDR3 spells CASSPPGTFSVQFF. As DNA, the CDR3 is TGTGCCAGCAGCCCGCCGGGAACCTTCTCGGTGCAGTTCTTC.